Given below is one T cell receptor beta chain in context. Its antigen remains unidentified. The record originates from a study of blood T cells in healthy people across ages. Study-level results: Estimated diversity that came from one million T cells was considered an underestimate.

Each donor had about 9.6 milliliters of peripheral blood drawn. CDR3 length: 18 residues. CDR1 and CDR2 from the germline V gene are MGHRA and YSYEKL. Using a J-beta primer mix together with a sample-barcoded 5' primer, a second PCR was run for about 6 to 11 cycles. TCRdb re-called the 5' RACE reads through MiXCR, storing one row per CDR3 protein. The sample consists of more than 650,000 distinct CDR3 sequences, roughly 25% of them appearing once. These data also featured in a second study, about T cells of mothers and their children. As reported in that work: Over 8 million TCR beta CDR3 reads were obtained from each mother, and 3 million to 3.5 million from each child. Slightly higher overlap, not significant, was seen in related mother-child pairs than in unrelated pairs.

V gene TRBV4-1 combines with J gene TRBJ2-1, with 7 bases aligning to TRBD1. The DNA matches TRBJ2-5 better at its end, which makes the J call doubtful. The TCR comes from a boy between 10 and 17 years old in good health. What was sequenced was blood. The DNA for the CDR3 is TGCGCCAGCAGCCAAGTCCAGACCAGGGGGACAATTAAAGAGACCCAGTACTTC. This translates into CASSQVQTRGTIKETQYF.